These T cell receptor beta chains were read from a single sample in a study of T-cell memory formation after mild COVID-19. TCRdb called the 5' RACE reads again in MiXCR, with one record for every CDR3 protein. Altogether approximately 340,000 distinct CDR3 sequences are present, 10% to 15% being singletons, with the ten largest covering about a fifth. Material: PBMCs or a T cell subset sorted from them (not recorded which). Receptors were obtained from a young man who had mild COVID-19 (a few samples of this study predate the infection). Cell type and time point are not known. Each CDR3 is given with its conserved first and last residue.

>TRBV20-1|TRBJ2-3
CSAWGQGSATDTQYF
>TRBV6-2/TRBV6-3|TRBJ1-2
CASNLGTPRRGYTF
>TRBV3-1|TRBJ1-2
CASSQDGGANYTF
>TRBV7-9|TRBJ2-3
CASSPSGRNTQYF
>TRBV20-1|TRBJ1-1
CSARETGRSTEAFF
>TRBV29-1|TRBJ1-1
CSVGLGNTEAFF
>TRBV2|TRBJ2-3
CASSGEQGADTQYF
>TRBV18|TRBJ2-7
CASSPTRDEQYF
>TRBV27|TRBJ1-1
CASRDRGRNTEAFF
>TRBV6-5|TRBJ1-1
CASSYSMGTEAFF
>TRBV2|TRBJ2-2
CDSSDRRGTGELFF
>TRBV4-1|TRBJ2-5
CASSHPGLRGGAFQETQYF
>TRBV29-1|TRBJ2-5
CSVEDLPETQYF
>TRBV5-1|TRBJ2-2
CASGDGTGAPSGELFF
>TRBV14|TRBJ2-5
CASSDDRGRLETQYF
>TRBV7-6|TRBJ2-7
CASSSADQGIYEQYF
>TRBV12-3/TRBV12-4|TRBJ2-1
CASSYPGQGRNEQFF
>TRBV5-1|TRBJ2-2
CASSFAGGGTGELFF
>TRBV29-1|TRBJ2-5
CSVDSGAGETQYF
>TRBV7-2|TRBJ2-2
CASSLGLAGGLTGELFF
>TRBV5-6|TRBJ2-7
CASTMIGGSGYEQYF
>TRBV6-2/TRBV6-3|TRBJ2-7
CASSVLGYEQYF
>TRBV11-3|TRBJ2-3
CASSSSDRAAEDTQYF
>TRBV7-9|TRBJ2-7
CASSAQGGGEQYF
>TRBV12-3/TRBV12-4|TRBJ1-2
CASSFTGANGYTF
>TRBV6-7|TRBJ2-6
CASRPPSGANVLTF
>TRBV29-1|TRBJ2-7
CSVEDRSGSYEQYF